These T cell receptor beta chains were read from a single sample in a study of shared clonotypes between healthy human individuals. Assay: immunoSEQ multiplex PCR; the TCRdb copy retains only in-frame clones and omits some. The profile covers roughly 2,500,000 clones, with 93% appearing a single time and more than 0.35% taken by the ten largest. The specimen sequenced was naive CD4+ T cells from PBMCs. The receptors stem from a man aged 18 to 30 in good health. Some clones in this sample may be carry-over from other donors' samples. Both conserved end residues are part of each CDR3.

J: TRBJ2-7; V: TRBV5-1; CDR3: CASSRDTNYEQYF
J: TRBJ2-7; V: TRBV30; CDR3: CAWSTGTTYEQYF
J: TRBJ1-1; V: TRBV7-9; CDR3: CASRQKTGDTEAFF
J: TRBJ2-5; V: TRBV28; CDR3: CASSLGQGPQETQYF
J: TRBJ2-7; V: TRBV18; CDR3: CASSPRLRTDEQYF
J: TRBJ2-2; V: TRBV7-2; CDR3: CASSLVGRSTGELFF
J: TRBJ2-1; V: TRBV5-4; CDR3: CASSQRDPKYNEQFF
J: TRBJ1-5; V: TRBV5-3; CDR3: CARSLRGFNQPQHF
J: TRBJ2-1; V: TRBV28; CDR3: CASSLLSGLSSYNEQFF
J: TRBJ2-7; V: TRBV12-2; CDR3: CASRSRGLEEQYF
J: TRBJ1-3; V: TRBV28; CDR3: CASSFRTGAGNTIYF
J: TRBJ2-1; V: TRBV25-1; CDR3: CASTKRGGGYNEQFF
J: TRBJ1-2; V: TRBV5-5; CDR3: CASSPGRPANYGYTF
J: TRBJ2-6; V: TRBV14; CDR3: CASSQDLRWASLGSGANVLTF
J: TRBJ1-5; V: TRBV28; CDR3: CASRSPAGQPQHF
J: TRBJ2-7; V: TRBV28; CDR3: CASLRGDRGEYEQYF
J: TRBJ1-1; V: TRBV9; CDR3: CASSVDPKNTEAFF
J: TRBJ2-1; V: TRBV9; CDR3: CASSLKPLAGADEQFF